Described below is a single TCR beta chain sequence and its context. Its antigen is as yet unknown. An equimolar mix of two oligonucleotides served as the beta constant-region primer for TRBC1 and TRBC2. Ligated cDNA was amplified by four rounds of PCR with nested alpha and beta constant-region primers and SP2. Each CDR3 protein gets one entry after TCRdb re-called the UMI-ligation and nested PCR reads with MiXCR. The sample has over 80,000 distinct CDR3 sequences; 11% are singletons. Cells stained for CD3, CD4, CD8, CD45RA and CD27 were sorted into four subsets. These data belong to a study of naive and memory T cell subsets. CDR1 is MNHEY, CDR2 SVGEGT, per germline. CDR3 size: 14 residues. V was cut by 5 bases and J by 5 bases, with 15 bases left in between. Notes on the study in general: Especially in CD8 cells, naive repertoires contained a few larger clonotypes, possibly CD45RA-re-expressing memory cells.

The genes are TRBV6-2 or TRBV6-3 and TRBJ1-1; the D is unclear. The clonotype comes from a human donor in good health. Sequencing input: naive CD4+ T cells from blood. The CDR3 DNA sequence: TGTGCCAGCAGTCTTCTGATTGGGGAAACTGAAGCTTTCTTT. Its translation: CASSLLIGETEAFF.